This record covers a single T cell receptor beta chain. The target antigen is unknown. Synthesis of TCR cDNA relied on 5'RACE template switching, which attached a universal primer site and UMIs. TCRdb ran MiXCR on the 5' RACE reads and lists one entry per CDR3 protein. Here the sample spans 400,000 or so distinct CDR3 sequences, about 9.9% being singletons. These data belong to a study of T cells after yellow fever vaccination. Study-wide results and limits: Contaminants from the bulk population, in the form of abundant clonotypes, could be found in FACS-sorted repertoires. Most primary-vaccination clones reappeared after the booster (approximately 95% CD4, about 88% CD8).

The CDR3 is 16 amino acids. Germline CDR1 and CDR2: SQVTM and ANQGSEA. V lost 1 base to trimming and J lost 0 bases, with 14 bases between them. The source was PBMCs, collected on the day of the first yellow fever vaccination. The chain recombines TRBV29-1 with TRBJ2-3; a weak D match, TRBD2 (6 bases). The sequence derives from a man aged 18 to 35 who received the YFV17D yellow fever vaccine. The CDR3 region has the DNA TGCAGCGTTGAAGGAGGCCGGGGGTCAAGCACAGATACGCAGTATTTT. It is translated as CSVEGGRGSSTDTQYF.